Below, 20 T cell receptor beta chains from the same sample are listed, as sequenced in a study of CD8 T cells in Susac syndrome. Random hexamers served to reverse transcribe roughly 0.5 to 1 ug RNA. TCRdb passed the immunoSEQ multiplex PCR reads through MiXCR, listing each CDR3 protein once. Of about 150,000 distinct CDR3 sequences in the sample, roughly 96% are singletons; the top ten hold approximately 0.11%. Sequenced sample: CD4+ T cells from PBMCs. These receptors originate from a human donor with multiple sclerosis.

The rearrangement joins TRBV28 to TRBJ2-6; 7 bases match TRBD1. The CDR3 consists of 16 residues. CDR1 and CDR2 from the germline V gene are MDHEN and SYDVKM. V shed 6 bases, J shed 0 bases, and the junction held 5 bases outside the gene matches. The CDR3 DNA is TGTGCCAGCAGGTCACAGGGGAGCTCTGGGGCCAACGTCCTGACTTTC. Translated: CASRSQGSSGANVLTF.

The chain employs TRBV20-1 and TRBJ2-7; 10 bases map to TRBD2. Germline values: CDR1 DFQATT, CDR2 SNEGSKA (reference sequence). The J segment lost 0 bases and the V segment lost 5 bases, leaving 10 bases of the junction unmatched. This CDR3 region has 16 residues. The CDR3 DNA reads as TGCAGTGCTCCGCAGAGCGGGAGGGCCTTCTCCTACGAGCAGTACTTC. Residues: CSAPQSGRAFSYEQYF.

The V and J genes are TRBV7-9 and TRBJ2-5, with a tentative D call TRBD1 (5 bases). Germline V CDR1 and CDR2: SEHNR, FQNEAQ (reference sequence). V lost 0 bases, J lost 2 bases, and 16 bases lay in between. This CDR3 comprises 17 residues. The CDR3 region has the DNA TGTGCCAGCAGCTTAGCGCTTAACAGGAGATCTCAAGAGACCCAGTACTTC. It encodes CASSLALNRRSQETQYF.

The CDR3 reads CSASKASGRAGHEQFF. CDR3 DNA: TGCAGTGCTAGTAAGGCTAGCGGGAGGGCGGGTCATGAGCAGTTCTTC. V usage is TRBV20-1 and J usage is TRBJ2-1, with TRBD2 matching 12 bases. Trimming removed 3 bases from V and 8 bases from J; junction bases left unmatched: 11. The germline CDR1 and CDR2 sequences are DFQATT and SNEGSKA (reference sequence). This CDR3 is 16 amino acids long.

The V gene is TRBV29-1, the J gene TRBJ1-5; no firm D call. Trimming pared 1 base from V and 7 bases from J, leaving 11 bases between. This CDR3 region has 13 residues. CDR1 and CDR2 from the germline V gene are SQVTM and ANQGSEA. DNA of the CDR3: TGCAGCGTTGAAGTGGCAGTAGGGCAGCCCCAGCATTTT. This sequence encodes CSVEVAVGQPQHF. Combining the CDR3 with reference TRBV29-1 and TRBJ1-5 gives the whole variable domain SAVISQKPSRDICQRGTSLTIQCQVDSQVTMMFWYRQQPGQSLTLIATANQGSEATYESGFVIDKFPISRPNLTFSTLTVSNMSPEDSSIYLCSVEVAVGQPQHFGDGTRLSIL.

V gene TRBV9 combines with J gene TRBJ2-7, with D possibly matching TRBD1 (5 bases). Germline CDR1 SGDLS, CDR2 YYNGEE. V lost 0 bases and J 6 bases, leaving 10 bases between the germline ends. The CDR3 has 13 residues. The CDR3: CASSVAQGGEQYF. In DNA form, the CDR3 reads TGTGCCAGCAGCGTAGCTCAGGGCGGCGAGCAGTACTTC.

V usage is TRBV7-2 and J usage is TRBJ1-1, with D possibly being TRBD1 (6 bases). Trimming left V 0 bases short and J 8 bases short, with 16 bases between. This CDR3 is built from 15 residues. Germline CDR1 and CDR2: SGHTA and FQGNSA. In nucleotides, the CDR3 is TGTGCCAGCAGCTTAGCGATGATAACAGGGAGCGAAGCTTTCTTT. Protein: CASSLAMITGSEAFF.

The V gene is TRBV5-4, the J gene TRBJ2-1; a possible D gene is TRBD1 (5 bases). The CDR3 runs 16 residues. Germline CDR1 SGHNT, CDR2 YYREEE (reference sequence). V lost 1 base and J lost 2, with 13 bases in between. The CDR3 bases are TGTGCCAGCAGCTTGCCCTCTAGGGGTCCCTACAATGAGCAGTTCTTC. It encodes CASSLPSRGPYNEQFF.

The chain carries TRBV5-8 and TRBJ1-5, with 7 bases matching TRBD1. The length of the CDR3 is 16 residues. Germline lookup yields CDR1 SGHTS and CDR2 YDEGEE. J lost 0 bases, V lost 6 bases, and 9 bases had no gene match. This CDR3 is CASTDLTGYSNQPQHF. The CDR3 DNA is TGTGCCAGCACCGACCTGACAGGGTATAGCAATCAGCCCCAGCATTTT.

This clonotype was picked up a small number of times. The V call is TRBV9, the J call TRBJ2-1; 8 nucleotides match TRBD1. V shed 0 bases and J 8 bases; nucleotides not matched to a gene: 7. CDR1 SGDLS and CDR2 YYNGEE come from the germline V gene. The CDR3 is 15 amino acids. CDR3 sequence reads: CASSVGGRGLDEQFF. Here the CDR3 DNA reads TGTGCCAGCAGCGTAGGTGGCAGGGGGCTCGATGAGCAGTTCTTC. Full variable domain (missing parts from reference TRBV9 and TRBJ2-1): DSGVTQTPKHLITATGQRVTLRCSPRSGDLSVYWYQQSLDQGLQFLIQYYNGEERAKGNILERFSAQQFPDLHSELNLSSLELGDSALYFCASSVGGRGLDEQFFGPGTRLTVL.

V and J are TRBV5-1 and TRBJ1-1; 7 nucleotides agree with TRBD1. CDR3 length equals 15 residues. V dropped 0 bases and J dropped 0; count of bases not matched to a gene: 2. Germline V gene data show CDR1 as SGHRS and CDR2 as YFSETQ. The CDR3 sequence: CASSLAGTVNTEAFF. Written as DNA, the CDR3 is TGCGCCAGCAGCTTGGCCGGGACAGTGAACACTGAAGCTTTCTTT.

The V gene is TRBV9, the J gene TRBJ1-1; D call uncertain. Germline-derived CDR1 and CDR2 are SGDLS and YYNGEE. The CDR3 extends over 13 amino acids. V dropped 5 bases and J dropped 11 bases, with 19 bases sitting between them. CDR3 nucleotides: TGTGCCAGCAGTGATAGCGGCGAATTAGGGGCTTTCTTT. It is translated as CASSDSGELGAFF.

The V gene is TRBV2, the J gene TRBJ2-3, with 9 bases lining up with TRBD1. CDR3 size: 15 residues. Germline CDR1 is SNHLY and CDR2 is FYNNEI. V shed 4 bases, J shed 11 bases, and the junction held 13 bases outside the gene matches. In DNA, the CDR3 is TGTGCCAGCAGTGCGGGACAGGGAAACACGGTAGGGCAGTATTTT. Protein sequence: CASSAGQGNTVGQYF.

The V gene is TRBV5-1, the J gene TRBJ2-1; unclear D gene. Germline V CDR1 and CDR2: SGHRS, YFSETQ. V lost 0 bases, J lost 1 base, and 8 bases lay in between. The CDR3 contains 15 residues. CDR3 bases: TGCGCCAGCAGCTTGGGGGCAGGATCCTACAATGAGCAGTTCTTC. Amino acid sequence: CASSLGAGSYNEQFF.

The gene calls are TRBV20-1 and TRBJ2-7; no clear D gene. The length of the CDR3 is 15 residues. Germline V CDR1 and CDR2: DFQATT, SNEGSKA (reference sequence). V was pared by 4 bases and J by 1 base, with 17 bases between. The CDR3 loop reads CSATPLALGSYEQYF. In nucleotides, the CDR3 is TGCAGTGCTACCCCTCTGGCTCTGGGGTCCTACGAGCAGTACTTC.

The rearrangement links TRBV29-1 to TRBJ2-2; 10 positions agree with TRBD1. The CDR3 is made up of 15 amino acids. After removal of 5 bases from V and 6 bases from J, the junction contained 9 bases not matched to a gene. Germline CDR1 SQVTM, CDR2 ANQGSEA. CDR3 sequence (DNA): TGCAGCGTTCGGGGGGGACAGGGGTCCGCCGGGGAGCTGTTTTTT. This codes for CSVRGGQGSAGELFF.

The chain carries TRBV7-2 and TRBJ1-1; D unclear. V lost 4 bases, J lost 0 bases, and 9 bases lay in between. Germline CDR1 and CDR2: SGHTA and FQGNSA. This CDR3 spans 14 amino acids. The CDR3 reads CASSSRPLNTEAFF. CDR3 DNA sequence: TGTGCCAGCAGCTCCCGTCCTCTGAACACTGAAGCTTTCTTT.

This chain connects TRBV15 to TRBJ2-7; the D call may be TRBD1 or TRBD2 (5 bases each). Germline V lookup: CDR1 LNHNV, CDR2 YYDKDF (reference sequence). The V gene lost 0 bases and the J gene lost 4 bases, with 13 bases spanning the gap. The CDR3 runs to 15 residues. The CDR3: CATSRERGAPYEQYF. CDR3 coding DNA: TGTGCCACCAGCAGAGAACGGGGCGCTCCTTACGAGCAGTACTTC.

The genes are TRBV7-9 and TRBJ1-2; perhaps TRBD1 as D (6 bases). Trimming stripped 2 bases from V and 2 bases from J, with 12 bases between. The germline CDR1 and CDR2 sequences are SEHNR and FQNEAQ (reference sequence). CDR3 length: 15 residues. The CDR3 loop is CASSLHQQGNYGYTF. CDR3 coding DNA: TGTGCCAGCAGCTTACACCAACAGGGCAACTATGGCTACACCTTC.

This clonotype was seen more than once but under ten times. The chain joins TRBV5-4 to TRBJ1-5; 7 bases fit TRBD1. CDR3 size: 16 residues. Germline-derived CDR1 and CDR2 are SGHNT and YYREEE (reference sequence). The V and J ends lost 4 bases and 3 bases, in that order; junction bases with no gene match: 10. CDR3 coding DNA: TGTGCCAGCAGCGGATATAGGGGGACAGACAATCAGCCCCAGCATTTT. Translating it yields CASSGYRGTDNQPQHF.